One TCR beta chain is described in this entry. The data were obtained in a study of CD8+CD57+ T cells in acquired aplastic anemia. V shed 6 bases and J shed 0 bases, with 18 bases lying between them. The CDR3 consists of 17 residues. CDR3 and TCR beta VDJ profiling relied on genomic DNA as the template. TCRdb itself ran the reads through MiXCR, one entry per CDR3 protein. The table shows under 250,000 distinct CDR3 sequences, with 34% occurring only once. This clonotype was sampled from a human donor in good health, serving as a control. This chain connects TRBV12-3 or TRBV12-4 to TRBJ2-1, with D perhaps matching TRBD1 or TRBD2 (5 bases each). The sequenced material came from sorted CD4+, CD8+, or CD8+CD57+ T cells (not recorded which) from PBMCs. CDR3 DNA sequence: TGTGCCAGCAGAGGTTTATTAGGGGAGTTCTCCTACAATGAGCAGTTCTTC. Translated, it gives CASRGLLGEFSYNEQFF.